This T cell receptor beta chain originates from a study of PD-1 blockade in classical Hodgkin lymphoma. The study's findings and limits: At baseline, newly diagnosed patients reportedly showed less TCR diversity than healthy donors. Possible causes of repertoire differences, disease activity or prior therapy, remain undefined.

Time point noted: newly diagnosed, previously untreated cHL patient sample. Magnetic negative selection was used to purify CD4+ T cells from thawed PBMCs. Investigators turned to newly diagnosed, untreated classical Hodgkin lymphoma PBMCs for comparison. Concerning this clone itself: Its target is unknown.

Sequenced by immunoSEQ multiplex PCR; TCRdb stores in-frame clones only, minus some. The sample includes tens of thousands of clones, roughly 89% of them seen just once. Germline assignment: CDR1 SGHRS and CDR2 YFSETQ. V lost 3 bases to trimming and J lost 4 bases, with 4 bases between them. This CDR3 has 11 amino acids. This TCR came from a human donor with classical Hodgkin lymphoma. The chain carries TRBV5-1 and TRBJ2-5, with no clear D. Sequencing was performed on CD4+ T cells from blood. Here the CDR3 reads CASSSGETQYF. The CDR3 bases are TGCGCCAGCAGCTCAGGAGAGACCCAGTACTTC.